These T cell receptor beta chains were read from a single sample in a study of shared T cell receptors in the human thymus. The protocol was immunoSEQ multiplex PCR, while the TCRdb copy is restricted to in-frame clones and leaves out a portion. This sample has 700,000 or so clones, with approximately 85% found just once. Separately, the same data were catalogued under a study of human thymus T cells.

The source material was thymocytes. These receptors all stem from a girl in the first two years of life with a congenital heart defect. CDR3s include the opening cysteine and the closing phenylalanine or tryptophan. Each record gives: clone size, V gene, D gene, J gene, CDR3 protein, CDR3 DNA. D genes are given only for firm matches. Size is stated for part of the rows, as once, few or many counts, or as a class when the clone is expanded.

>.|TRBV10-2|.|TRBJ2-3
CASSAPSASTDTQYF
TGCGCCAGCAGTGCCCCCAGTGCTAGCACAGATACGCAGTATTTT
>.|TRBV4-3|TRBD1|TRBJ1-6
CASSQDTGTENNSPLHF
TGCGCCAGCAGCCAAGATACCGGGACAGAGAATAATTCACCCCTCCACTTT
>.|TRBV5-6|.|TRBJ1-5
CASSLALADQPQHF
TGTGCCAGCAGCTTGGCGTTGGCGGATCAGCCCCAGCATTTT
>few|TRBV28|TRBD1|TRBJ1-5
CASSLERGQGRQPQHF
TGTGCCAGCAGTTTAGAGCGAGGACAGGGGCGCCAGCCCCAGCATTTT
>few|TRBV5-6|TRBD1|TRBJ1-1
CASSLVGQGHGEAFF
TGTGCCAGCAGCTTGGTAGGACAGGGTCACGGTGAAGCTTTCTTT
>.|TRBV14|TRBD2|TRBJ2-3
CASSSVAGSTDTQYF
TGTGCCAGCAGCTCTGTAGCGGGTAGCACAGATACGCAGTATTTT
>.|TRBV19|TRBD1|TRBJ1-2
CASSNTGTVGYTF
TGTGCCAGTAGTAACACCGGGACAGTAGGCTACACCTTC
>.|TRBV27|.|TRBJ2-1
CASSPWGGGAAVNEQFF
TGTGCCAGCAGTCCGTGGGGTGGGGGGGCTGCAGTTAATGAGCAGTTCTTC
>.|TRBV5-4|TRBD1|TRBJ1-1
CASSLGRGQGISGAFF
TGTGCCAGCAGCTTGGGAAGGGGACAGGGCATCTCCGGAGCTTTCTTT
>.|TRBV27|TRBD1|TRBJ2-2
CATSKLTGEWAGELFF
TGTGCCACCTCGAAGTTAACAGGGGAATGGGCCGGGGAGCTGTTTTTT
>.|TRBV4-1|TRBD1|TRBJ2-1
CASSLGTGIRDEQFF
TGCGCCAGCAGCCTTGGGACAGGGATACGCGATGAGCAGTTCTTC
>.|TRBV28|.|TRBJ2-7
CASSLSFRDTSYEQYF
TGTGCCAGCAGTTTATCCTTTCGGGACACGTCCTACGAGCAGTACTTC
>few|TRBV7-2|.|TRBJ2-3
CASNGNTQYF
TGTGCCAGCAACGGGAATACGCAGTATTTT
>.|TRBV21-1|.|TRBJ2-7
CASSKASTGWYSDEQYF
TGTGCCAGCAGCAAAGCCAGTACAGGGTGGTATTCGGACGAGCAGTACTTC
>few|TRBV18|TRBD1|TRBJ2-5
CASSSIRDRDQETQYF
TGTGCCAGCTCATCAATCCGGGACAGGGACCAAGAGACCCAGTACTTC
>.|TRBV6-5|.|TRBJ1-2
CASSYGRRGGYTF
TGTGCCAGCAGTTACGGTCGTCGGGGGGGCTACACCTTC
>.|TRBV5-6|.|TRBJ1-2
CATLRRGDGYTF
TGTGCCACCCTAAGGCGGGGCGATGGCTACACCTTC
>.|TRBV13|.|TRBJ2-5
CASTPRTRKETQYF
TGTGCCAGCACCCCCAGGACACGAAAAGAGACCCAGTACTTC
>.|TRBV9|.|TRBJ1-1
CASSPTIDRRSMNTEAFF
TGTGCCAGCAGCCCTACAATAGACAGGCGCTCTATGAACACTGAAGCTTTCTTT
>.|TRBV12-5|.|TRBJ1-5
CASGLEADNQAQHF
TGTGCTAGTGGTTTGGAGGCAGATAATCAGGCCCAGCATTTT